This TCR beta chain was captured by sequencing in a study of a mutant IDH1 vaccine in newly diagnosed glioma. About the study: Among treated patients, about 60% were male and about 40% female, and mean age was 40.4 years. Prior therapy was radiotherapy, temozolomide, or both; most received both.

Documented time point: week 47, end of study. Alongside topical imiquimod, each dose of vaccine comprised 300 ug of mutant IDH1 20-mer peptide. Clones were sequenced by immunoSEQ multiplex PCR, and TCRdb holds only the in-frame ones, with some missing. The sample includes over 50,000 clones, approximately 80% of them seen just once. About this clone itself: Its antigen is not identified.

V was pared by 5 bases and J by 4 bases, with 11 bases between. This CDR3 spans 13 amino acids. Germline loops: CDR1 SEHNR, CDR2 FQNEAQ (reference sequence). The sample in question was PBMCs, obtained from a glioma patient whose treatment included an IDH1 peptide vaccine. The receptor was isolated from a woman between 35 and 50 years old with glioma. Some clones in this sample may be carry-over from other donors' samples. The chain combines TRBV7-9 with TRBJ1-1; D unresolved. The CDR3 sequence is CASSGGRATEAFF. CDR3 nucleotide sequence: TGTGCCAGCAGCGGTGGAAGGGCCACTGAAGCTTTCTTT. Combining the CDR3 with reference TRBV7-9 and TRBJ1-1 gives the whole variable domain DTGVSQNPRHKITKRGQNVTFRCDPISEHNRLYWYRQTLGQGPEFLTYFQNEAQLEKSRLLSDRFSAERPKGSFSTLEIQRTEQGDSAMYLCASSGGRATEAFFGQGTRLTVV.